One and the same sample provided the 23 T cell receptor beta chains below, sequenced in a study of neurological immune-mediated disorders. TCRdb used MiXCR to reprocess the 5' RACE reads, holding one entry per CDR3 protein. This table has over 65,000 distinct CDR3 sequences, around 9.9% appearing once. The sequenced sample was PBMCs. Receptors were obtained from a man between 50 and 59 years old in good health.

In this sample, this clonotype turned up many times. This chain joins TRBV5-1 and TRBJ2-4; 7 bases align to TRBD1. Germline-derived CDR1 and CDR2 are SGHRS and YFSETQ. Trimming took 4 bases from V and 4 from J; bases not matched to a gene: 8. The CDR3 sequence is 15 residues long. The CDR3: CASSATGTEKNIQYF. The CDR3 DNA reads TGCGCCAGCAGCGCAACCGGGACAGAAAAAAACATTCAGTACTTC.

Ten or more counts support this clonotype. The chain is built from TRBV18 and TRBJ2-7; possible D gene TRBD1, 6 bases. There are 14 residues in the CDR3. V lost 8 bases and J 0 bases, leaving 14 bases between the germline ends. CDR1 is KGHSH, CDR2 LQKENI, per germline. The CDR3 DNA reads TGTGCCAGCAGACTACAGGGTCCCTCCTACGAGCAGTACTTC. Its translation is CASRLQGPSYEQYF.

This clonotype occurred many times. The rearrangement links TRBV5-1 to TRBJ2-3; TRBD2 matches 10 bases. V lost 3 bases and J lost 5; bases outside the gene matches: 12. The germline CDR1 and CDR2 sequences are SGHRS and YFSETQ. The CDR3 has 17 residues. CDR3 in DNA: TGCGCCAGCAGCTCACCCACCTCTAGCGGGGGAGAAGATACGCAGTATTTT. Its protein is CASSSPTSSGGEDTQYF.

This clonotype turned up a few times. A much more abundant neighbour one base away suggests this may be a read error. This sequence joins TRBV7-9 and TRBJ2-7, with a possible D match to TRBD1 (6 bases). The CDR3 is 14 amino acids. CDR1 is SEHNR, CDR2 FQNEAQ, per germline (reference sequence). The CDR3 protein is CASRPPGATYDQYF. CDR3 nucleotides: TGTGCCAGCCGGCCCCCAGGGGCGACCTACGACCAGTACTTC.

This clonotype was recorded many times. The V and J genes are TRBV20-1 and TRBJ2-3, with 16 bases fitting TRBD2. The length of the CDR3 is 17 residues. The ends lost 5 bases at V and 6 bases at J; junction bases unmatched: 11. The V gene's germline CDR1 is DFQATT and CDR2 SNEGSKA (reference sequence). CDR3 sequence (DNA): TGCAGTGCTGATACCGGGACTAGCGGGGGGGCGGGTGATACGCAGTATTTT. Encoded protein: CSADTGTSGGAGDTQYF.

This clonotype was found many times. The chain is built from TRBV5-1 and TRBJ2-7, with 9 positions matching TRBD2. The CDR3 runs to 15 residues. The trim removed 4 bases at V and 4 bases at J, leaving 9 bases unmatched. Germline-derived CDR1 and CDR2 are SGHRS and YFSETQ. The CDR3 sequence is CASSKISGGRYEQYF. The CDR3 bases are TGCGCCAGCAGCAAAATTAGCGGGGGCCGTTACGAGCAGTACTTC.

This clonotype was seen repeatedly, ten times or more. The V and J genes are TRBV15 and TRBJ1-5; 7 nucleotides align to TRBD1. The germline gives CDR1 LNHNV, CDR2 YYDKDF (reference sequence). V gave up 2 bases and J gave up 4 bases; unmatched junction bases: 14. This CDR3 has 18 amino acids. The CDR3 region is CATSRLPPGQSFNQPQHF. The CDR3 DNA reads TGTGCCACCAGCAGACTCCCCCCGGGACAGAGTTTTAATCAGCCCCAGCATTTT.

This chain links TRBV28 with TRBJ1-5, with no clear D. Germline assignment: CDR1 MDHEN and CDR2 SYDVKM. The CDR3 contains 14 residues. Deletions cut 7 bases from V and 4 bases from J, with 14 bases between. CDR3 residues: CASTPLVQNQPQHF. As DNA, the CDR3 is TGTGCCAGCACCCCCCTGGTACAGAATCAGCCCCAGCATTTT.

This clonotype was observed many times. This sequence joins TRBV7-8 and TRBJ2-2, with 14 bases lining up with TRBD2. Germline V gene lookup returns CDR1 SGHVS and CDR2 FQNEAQ. V shed 6 bases, J shed 5 bases, and the junction held 14 bases outside the gene matches. The CDR3 consists of 19 residues. The CDR3 DNA reads as TGTGCCAGCAGAGCCAATACCGGGACTAGCGGGAGAGGGACCGGGGAGCTGTTTTTT. Translation gives CASRANTGTSGRGTGELFF.

There are many counts of this clonotype. J is TRBJ2-3 and V is TRBV5-6, with 10 bases fitting TRBD2. The CDR3 is made up of 16 amino acids. The trim removed 0 bases at V and 4 bases at J, leaving 5 bases unmatched. Germline assignment: CDR1 SGHDT and CDR2 YYEEEE. CDR3 in amino acids: CASSLGLAGVSDTQYF. As DNA, the CDR3 is TGTGCCAGCAGCTTGGGCCTAGCGGGAGTATCAGATACGCAGTATTTT.

This clonotype was counted many times. The chain combines TRBV12-3 or TRBV12-4 with TRBJ2-2; D is possibly TRBD2 (7 bases). CDR3 length: 13 amino acids. V was clipped by 10 bases and J by 6 bases, with 15 bases between them. The CDR3 is CATQAGAAGELFF. CDR3 sequence (DNA): TGTGCCACACAGGCGGGGGCGGCCGGGGAGCTGTTTTTT.

This clonotype was counted at least ten times. The chain joins TRBV5-6 to TRBJ2-1; D perhaps matches TRBD2 (6 bases). This CDR3 comprises 14 residues. CDR1 and CDR2 (germline): SGHDT, YYEEEE. Trimming pared 6 bases from V and 5 bases from J, leaving 15 bases between. The CDR3 DNA is TGTGCCAGCACCTGGGGAATAGCGGACAATGAGCAGTTCTTC. Its translation: CASTWGIADNEQFF.

This clonotype occurred many times. The chain couples TRBV2 to TRBJ2-7; 10 positions agree with TRBD2. The germline V gene has CDR1 SNHLY and CDR2 FYNNEI. The length of the CDR3 is 13 residues. Losses at the gene ends were 3 bases for V and 6 bases for J; bases not matched to a gene: 2. CDR3 bases: TGTGCCAGCAGTGAGGGACTAGCGCTCGAGCAGTACTTC. Amino acids: CASSEGLALEQYF.

This clonotype was counted a few times. One end of the junction varies from germline; a read error may be responsible. The chain links TRBV18 to TRBJ1-1; perhaps TRBD1 as D (5 bases). The CDR3 extends over 16 amino acids. From germline, CDR1 is KGHSH and CDR2 LQKENI. The CDR3 loop reads CTSSPRMGRENTEAFF. The CDR3, as DNA: TGTACCAGCTCACCACGGATGGGACGGGAGAACACTGAAGCTTTCTTT.

There are many counts of this clonotype. CDR3 in amino acids: CASSSGRKSSGANVLTF. For the CDR3, the DNA is TGTGCCAGCTCCTCGGGGCGTAAGAGCTCTGGGGCCAACGTCCTGACTTTC. V usage is TRBV18 and J usage is TRBJ2-6; either TRBD1 or TRBD2 may supply D (5 bases each). CDR3 length: 17 residues. Between the trimmed V and J ends, which lost 6 bases and 0 bases, there was a span of 15 bases. Germline lookup yields CDR1 KGHSH and CDR2 LQKENI.

This clonotype was seen at least ten times. This chain links TRBV3-1 with TRBJ2-7; D perhaps matches TRBD2 (5 bases). Germline lookup yields CDR1 LGHDT and CDR2 YNNKEL (reference sequence). CDR3 length: 15 residues. Trimming left V 4 bases short and J 1 base short, with 14 bases between. The CDR3 here is CASSRARESSYEQYF. The DNA of the CDR3 is TGTGCCAGCAGCCGAGCTCGGGAATCGTCCTACGAGCAGTACTTC.

In its sample, this clonotype was seen many times. The chain employs TRBV15 and TRBJ2-5; D not certain. V was pared by 4 bases and J by 7 bases, with 16 bases between. This CDR3 region has 14 residues. The V gene's germline CDR1 is LNHNV and CDR2 YYDKDF (reference sequence). CDR3 DNA: TGTGCCACCAGCACGTTGGCAGCTTCAGGGACCCAGTACTTC. The encoded protein is CATSTLAASGTQYF.

Ten or more counts support this clonotype. The V gene is TRBV5-1, the J gene TRBJ2-2; D not certain. The V gene lost 2 bases and the J gene lost 4 bases, with 6 bases spanning the gap. Germline V gene sequence: CDR1 SGHRS, CDR2 YFSETQ. The CDR3 loop spans 13 amino acids. The CDR3 region has the DNA TGCGCCAGCAGCTTTGGGCGCACCGGGGAGCTGTTTTTT. This encodes CASSFGRTGELFF.

This clonotype was found a few times. The chain uses TRBV24-1 and TRBJ2-5; D call uncertain. The CDR3 length is 15 residues. V lost 3 bases, J lost 1 base, and 11 bases lay in between. From germline, CDR1 is KGHDR and CDR2 SFDVKD. The DNA of the CDR3 is TGTGCCACCAGTGATGCCGCCGGGCCCCAAGAGACCCAGTACTTC. Translated, it gives CATSDAAGPQETQYF.

This clonotype was counted many times. The genes are TRBV12-3 or TRBV12-4 and TRBJ1-2; D is undetermined. V was pared by 7 bases and J by 5 bases, with 14 bases between. The CDR3 length is 13 residues. The CDR3 sequence: CASTPDRRYGYTF. In DNA, the CDR3 is TGTGCCAGCACCCCCGATCGGAGGTATGGCTACACCTTC.

This clonotype was seen ten or more times. This chain links TRBV9 with TRBJ2-5, with 13 nucleotides matching TRBD2. The CDR3 extends over 17 amino acids. J was trimmed by 3 bases and V by 4 bases; bases with no gene match: 9. Germline V gives CDR1 SGDLS, CDR2 YYNGEE. The CDR3 DNA sequence: TGTGCCAGCAGCCTAAGGGGGGGGACTAGCGGGGAAGAGACCCAGTACTTC. As protein: CASSLRGGTSGEETQYF.

This clonotype has a handful of counts. The rearrangement uses TRBV7-2 and TRBJ2-5; 9 bases are shared with TRBD2. CDR1 and CDR2 from the germline V gene are SGHTA and FQGNSA. The V gene end was trimmed by 4 bases and the J gene end by 1 base; junction bases not matched to a gene: 7. The CDR3 totals 16 residues. In DNA, the CDR3 is TGTGCCAGCAGCTCGCCGGGACTAGCCACCCAAGAGACCCAGTACTTC. It specifies CASSSPGLATQETQYF.

This clonotype occurred many times. The genes are TRBV7-2 and TRBJ2-7; D remains ambiguous. This CDR3 spans 15 amino acids. Germline V lookup: CDR1 SGHTA, CDR2 FQGNSA. V shed 2 bases and J shed 2 bases, with 13 bases lying between them. CDR3 coding DNA: TGTGCCAGCAGCTTAAGGAGTAGTGGAACCTACGAGCAGTACTTC. It specifies CASSLRSSGTYEQYF.